The TCR beta chain under discussion was sequenced for a study of neurological immune-mediated disorders. From the 5' RACE reads, TCRdb called clonotypes with MiXCR, one entry per CDR3 protein. The sample gives 75,000 to 80,000 distinct CDR3 sequences, about 5.2% of which show up once; around 2.3% is in the top ten. General study results and limits: The absence of shared CDR3 amino acid sequences among expanded clones across subjects suggests private repertoires in all groups.

This clonotype was observed a handful of times. Its matching antigen is unknown. The germline V and J ends were trimmed by 9 bases and 5 bases, with 14 bases remaining between them. Germline V gene sequence: CDR1 KGHDR, CDR2 SFDVKD. The CDR3 consists of 13 residues. The specimen was PBMCs. V usage is TRBV24-1 and J usage is TRBJ2-3, with D perhaps matching TRBD1 (5 bases). This receptor was taken from a woman in her 30s with multiple sclerosis. DNA of the CDR3: TGTGCCACCCGTGGCCAGGGCGGAGATACGCAGTATTTT. Amino acid sequence: CATRGQGGDTQYF.